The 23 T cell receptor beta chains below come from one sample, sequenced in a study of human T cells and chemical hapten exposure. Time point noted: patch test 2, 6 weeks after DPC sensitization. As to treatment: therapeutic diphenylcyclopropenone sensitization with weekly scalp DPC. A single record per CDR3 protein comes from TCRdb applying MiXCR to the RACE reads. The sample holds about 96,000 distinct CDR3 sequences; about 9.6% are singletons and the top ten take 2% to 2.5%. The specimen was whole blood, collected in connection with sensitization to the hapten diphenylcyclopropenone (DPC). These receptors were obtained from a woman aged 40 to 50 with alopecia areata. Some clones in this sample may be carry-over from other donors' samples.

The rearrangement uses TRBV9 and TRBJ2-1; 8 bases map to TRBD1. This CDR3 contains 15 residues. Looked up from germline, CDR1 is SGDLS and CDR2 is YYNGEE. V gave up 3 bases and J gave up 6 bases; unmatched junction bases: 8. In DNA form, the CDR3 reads TGTGCCAGCAGCGAGGGGGGACAGGTGACCAATGAGCAGTTCTTC. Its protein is CASSEGGQVTNEQFF.

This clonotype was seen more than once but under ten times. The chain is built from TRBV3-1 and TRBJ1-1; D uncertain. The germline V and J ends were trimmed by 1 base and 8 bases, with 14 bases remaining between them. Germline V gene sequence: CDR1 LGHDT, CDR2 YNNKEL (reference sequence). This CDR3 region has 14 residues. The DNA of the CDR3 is TGTGCCAGCAGCCAAGCTCCCCGCCGGGCGGAAGCTTTCTTT. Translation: CASSQAPRRAEAFF.

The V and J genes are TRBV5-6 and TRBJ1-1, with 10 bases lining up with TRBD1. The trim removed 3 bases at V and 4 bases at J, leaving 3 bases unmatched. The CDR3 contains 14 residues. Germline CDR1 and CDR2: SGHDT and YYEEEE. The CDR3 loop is CASSWRTGGTEAFF. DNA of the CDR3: TGTGCCAGCAGCTGGAGGACAGGGGGCACTGAAGCTTTCTTT.

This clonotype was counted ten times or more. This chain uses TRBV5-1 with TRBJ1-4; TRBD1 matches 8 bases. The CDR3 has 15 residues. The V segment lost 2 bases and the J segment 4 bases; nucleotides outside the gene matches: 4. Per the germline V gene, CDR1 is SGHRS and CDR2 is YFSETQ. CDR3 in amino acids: CASSFQGARNEKLFF. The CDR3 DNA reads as TGCGCCAGCAGCTTTCAGGGGGCGCGTAATGAAAAACTGTTTTTT.

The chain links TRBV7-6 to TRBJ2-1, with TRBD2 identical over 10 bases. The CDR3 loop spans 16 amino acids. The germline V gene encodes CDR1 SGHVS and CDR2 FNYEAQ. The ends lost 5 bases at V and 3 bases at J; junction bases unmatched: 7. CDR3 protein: CASSGKSSGSYNEQFF. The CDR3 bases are TGTGCCAGCAGCGGCAAGTCTAGCGGGAGCTACAATGAGCAGTTCTTC.

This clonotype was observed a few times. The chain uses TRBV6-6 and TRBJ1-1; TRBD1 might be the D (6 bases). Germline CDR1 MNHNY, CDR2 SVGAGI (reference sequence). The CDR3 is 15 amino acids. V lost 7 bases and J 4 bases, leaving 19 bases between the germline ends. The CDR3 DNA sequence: TGTGCCAGCACCTCACAGGGACCGCAGTCCACTGAAGCTTTCTTT. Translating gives CASTSQGPQSTEAFF.

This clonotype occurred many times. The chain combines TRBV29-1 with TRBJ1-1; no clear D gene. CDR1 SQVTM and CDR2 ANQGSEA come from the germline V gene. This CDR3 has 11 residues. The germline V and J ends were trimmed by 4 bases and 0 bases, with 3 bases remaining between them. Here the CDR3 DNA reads TGCAGCGTTGGAATGAACACTGAAGCTTTCTTT. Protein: CSVGMNTEAFF.

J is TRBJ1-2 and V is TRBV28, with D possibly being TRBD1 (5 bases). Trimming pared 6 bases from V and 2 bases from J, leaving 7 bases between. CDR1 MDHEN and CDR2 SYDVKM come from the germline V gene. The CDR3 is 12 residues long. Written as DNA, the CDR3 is TGTGCCAGCAGCTCAGGGAACTATGGCTACACCTTC. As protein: CASSSGNYGYTF.

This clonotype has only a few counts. The CDR3 region is CASSHPGGQETQYF. CDR3 bases: TGTGCCAGCAGCCATCCCGGGGGCCAAGAGACCCAGTACTTC. The V call is TRBV7-6, the J call TRBJ2-5; possibly TRBD2 for D (6 bases). The CDR3 spans 14 residues. From germline, CDR1 is SGHVS and CDR2 FNYEAQ. Trimming took off 5 bases at V and 1 base at J, with 11 bases between the two ends.

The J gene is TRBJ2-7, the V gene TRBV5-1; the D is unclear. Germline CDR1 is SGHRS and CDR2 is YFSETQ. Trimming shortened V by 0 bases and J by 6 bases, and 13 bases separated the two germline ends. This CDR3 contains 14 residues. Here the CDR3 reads CASSLGEGFSEQYF. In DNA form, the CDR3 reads TGCGCCAGCAGCTTGGGGGAAGGGTTCTCCGAGCAGTACTTC. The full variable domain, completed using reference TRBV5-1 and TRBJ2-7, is KAGVTQTPRYLIKTRGQQVTLSCSPISGHRSVSWYQQTPGQGLQFLFEYFSETQRNKGNFPGRFSGRQFSNSRSEMNVSTLELGDSALYLCASSLGEGFSEQYFGPGTRLTVT.

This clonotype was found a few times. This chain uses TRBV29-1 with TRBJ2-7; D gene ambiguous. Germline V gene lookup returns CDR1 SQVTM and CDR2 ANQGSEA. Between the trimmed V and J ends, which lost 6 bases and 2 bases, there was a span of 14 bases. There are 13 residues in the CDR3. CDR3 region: CSVVTTPAYEQYF. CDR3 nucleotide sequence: TGCAGCGTCGTCACAACGCCCGCCTACGAGCAGTACTTC.

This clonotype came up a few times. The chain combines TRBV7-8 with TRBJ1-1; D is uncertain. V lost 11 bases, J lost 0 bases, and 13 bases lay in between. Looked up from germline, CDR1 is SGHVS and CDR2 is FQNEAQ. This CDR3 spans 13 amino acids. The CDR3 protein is CAGERHLNTEAFF. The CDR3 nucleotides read TGTGCCGGGGAACGACACCTGAACACTGAAGCTTTCTTT. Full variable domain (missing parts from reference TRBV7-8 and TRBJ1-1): GAGVSQSPRYKVAKRGQDVALRCDPISGHVSLFWYQQALGQGPEFLTYFQNEAQLDKSGLPSDRFFAERPEGSVSTLKIQRTQQEDSAVYLCAGERHLNTEAFFGQGTRLTVV.

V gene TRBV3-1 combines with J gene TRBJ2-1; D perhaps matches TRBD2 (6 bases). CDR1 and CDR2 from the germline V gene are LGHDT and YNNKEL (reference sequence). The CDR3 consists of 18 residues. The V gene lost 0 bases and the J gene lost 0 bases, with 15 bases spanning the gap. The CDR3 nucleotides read TGTGCCAGCAGCCAAGATGGGGGTAGCGGAGCCTCCTACAATGAGCAGTTCTTC. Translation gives CASSQDGGSGASYNEQFF.

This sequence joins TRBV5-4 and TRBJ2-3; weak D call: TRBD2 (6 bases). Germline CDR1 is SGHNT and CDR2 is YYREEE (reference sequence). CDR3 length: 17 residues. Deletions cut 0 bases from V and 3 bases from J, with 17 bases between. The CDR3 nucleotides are TGTGCCAGCAGCTTGGCGGGAGCCATAGCAGGTACAGATACGCAGTATTTT. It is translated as CASSLAGAIAGTDTQYF.

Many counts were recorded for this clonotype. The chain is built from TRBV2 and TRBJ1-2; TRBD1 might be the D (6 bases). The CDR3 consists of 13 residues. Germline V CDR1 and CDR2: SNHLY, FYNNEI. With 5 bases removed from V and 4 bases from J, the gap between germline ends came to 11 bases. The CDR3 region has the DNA TGTGCCAGCAGTCCCACAGGGCTCTATGGCTACACCTTC. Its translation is CASSPTGLYGYTF.

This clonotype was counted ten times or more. CDR3 coding DNA: TGTGCCAGCAGCTTGGAAATTGGCAGCTCCTACGAGCAGTACTTC. Translated, it gives CASSLEIGSSYEQYF. The rearrangement uses TRBV5-6 and TRBJ2-7, with D unclear. CDR1 is SGHDT, CDR2 YYEEEE, per germline. CDR3 length: 15 residues. The V end lost 0 bases, the J end lost 0 bases, and 10 bases lay between the germline ends.

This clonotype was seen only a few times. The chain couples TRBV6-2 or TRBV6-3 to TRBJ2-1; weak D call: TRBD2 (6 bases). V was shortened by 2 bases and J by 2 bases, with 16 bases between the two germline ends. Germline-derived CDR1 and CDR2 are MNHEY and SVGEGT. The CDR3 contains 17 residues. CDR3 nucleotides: TGTGCCAGCAGTTACGCCTGGGACTCCCGCCCCTACAATGAGCAGTTCTTC. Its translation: CASSYAWDSRPYNEQFF.

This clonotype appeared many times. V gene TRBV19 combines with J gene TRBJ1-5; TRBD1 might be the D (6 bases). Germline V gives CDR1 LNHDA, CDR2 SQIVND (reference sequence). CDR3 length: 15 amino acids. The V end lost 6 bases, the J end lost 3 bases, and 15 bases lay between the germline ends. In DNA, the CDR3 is TGTGCCAGTAGGGACCAGACAGGTTTCAATCAGCCCCAGCATTTT. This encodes CASRDQTGFNQPQHF.

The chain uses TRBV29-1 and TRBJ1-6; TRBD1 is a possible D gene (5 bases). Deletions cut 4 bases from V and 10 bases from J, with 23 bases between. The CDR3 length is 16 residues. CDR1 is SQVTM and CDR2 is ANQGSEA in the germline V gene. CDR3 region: CSVGWKDRGLGSPLHF. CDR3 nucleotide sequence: TGCAGCGTTGGTTGGAAGGACCGGGGCCTAGGGTCACCCCTCCACTTT.

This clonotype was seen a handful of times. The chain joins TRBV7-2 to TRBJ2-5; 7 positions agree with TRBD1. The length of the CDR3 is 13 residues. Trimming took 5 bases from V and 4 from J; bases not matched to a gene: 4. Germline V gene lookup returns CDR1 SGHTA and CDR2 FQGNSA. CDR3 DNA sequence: TGTGCCAGCAGCCCCCGGACAGGAGAGACCCAGTACTTC. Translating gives CASSPRTGETQYF.

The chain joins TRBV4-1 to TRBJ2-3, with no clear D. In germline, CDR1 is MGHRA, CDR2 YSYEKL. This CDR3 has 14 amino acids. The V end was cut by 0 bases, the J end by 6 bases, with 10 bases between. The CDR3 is CASSQDISADTQYF. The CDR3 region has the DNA TGCGCCAGCAGCCAAGATATTAGTGCGGATACGCAGTATTTT.

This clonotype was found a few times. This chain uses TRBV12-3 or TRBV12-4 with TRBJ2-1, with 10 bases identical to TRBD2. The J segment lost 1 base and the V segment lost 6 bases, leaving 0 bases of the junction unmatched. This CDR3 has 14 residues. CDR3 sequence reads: CASRAGGSYNEQFF. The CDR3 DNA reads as TGTGCCAGCAGAGCGGGAGGGTCCTACAATGAGCAGTTCTTC.

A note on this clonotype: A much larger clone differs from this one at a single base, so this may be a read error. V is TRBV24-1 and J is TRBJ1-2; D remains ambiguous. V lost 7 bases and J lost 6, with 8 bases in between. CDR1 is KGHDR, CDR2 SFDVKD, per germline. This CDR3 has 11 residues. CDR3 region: CATSTPDGYTF. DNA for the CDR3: TGTGCCACCAGCACCCCGGATGGCTACACCTTC.